Below, one TCR beta chain is given with its context. The antigen remains undetermined. The source of the sample is a study of response to subunit inactivated influenza vaccine. General study results and limits: It was suggested by the authors that few new T cells are recruited by each seasonal influenza vaccination.

From the RT-PCR reads, TCRdb called clonotypes with MiXCR, one entry per CDR3 protein. The sample includes some 800,000 distinct CDR3 sequences, around 20% seen only once; the top ten take about a tenth. Here the sequenced sample was PBMCs from blood, taken roughly 5 days after vaccination. This TCR was sampled from a man aged 50 to 59 who received an inactivated influenza vaccine.

CDR3 sequence: CASSQDLRGPRETQYF. The DNA for the CDR3 is TGCGCCAGCAGCCAAGATTTGCGGGGGCCACGAGAGACCCAGTACTTC. The chain couples TRBV4-3 to TRBJ2-5, with a tentative D call TRBD2 (7 bases). CDR1 is LGHNA, CDR2 YSLEER, per germline. This CDR3 is built from 16 residues. Trimming stripped 0 bases from V and 4 bases from J, with 15 bases between.